This entry concerns a single T cell receptor beta chain. The antigen is undetermined. In germline, CDR1 is MNHEY, CDR2 SVGAGI. This CDR3 has 14 residues. Trimming shortened V by 10 bases and J by 5 bases, and 17 bases separated the two germline ends. Assay used: immunoSEQ multiplex PCR; TCRdb lists only in-frame clones, some missing. The sample consists of some 16,000 clones, 70% to 85% of them appearing once. These data originate in a study of CD4 T cells in relation to SARS-CoV-2 and coronaviruses. Overall study context: The negative reference was HIV-1 Nef peptide pool or peptide-free culture.

Study-wide findings and caveats: This crossreactivity analysis covered spike protein alone, no other viral proteins. Samples before the pandemic and after infection were not matched within any donor.

The unexposed donors gave CD4+ T cells in about 2010-2019, prior to COVID-19. The cells were cultured for approximately 10 days before CD4+ T cells were isolated. Half the medium was replaced with IL-2 medium on days 3 and 7. Source material: CD4+ T cells from PBMCs, cultured in vitro. The receptor was derived from a human donor in good health. The rearrangement uses TRBV6-5 and TRBJ2-2, with a weak D call TRBD1 (6 bases). CDR3 residues: CATKTQGWTGELFF. DNA of the CDR3: TGTGCCACCAAAACACAGGGTTGGACCGGGGAGCTGTTTTTT.